Following are 23 T cell receptor beta chains from one sample sequenced in a study of blood T cell repertoires in COVID-19. Profiling relied on immunoSEQ multiplex PCR, and the TCRdb table lists in-frame clones only, not all of them. Here the sample spans 99,000 or so clones, roughly 79% being singletons. Sequenced input: peripheral blood. The receptor set was obtained from a woman aged 70-85 years with acute or convalescent COVID-19.

V usage is TRBV20-1 and J usage is TRBJ2-1; weak D call: TRBD1 (5 bases). Per the germline V gene, CDR1 is DFQATT and CDR2 is SNEGSKA (reference sequence). The V gene lost 5 bases and the J gene lost 7 bases, with 9 bases spanning the gap. There are 11 residues in the CDR3. The CDR3 DNA reads as TGCAGTGCTCCTAGGGGAAATGAGCAGTTCTTC. Encoded protein: CSAPRGNEQFF.

V is TRBV7-8 and J is TRBJ2-2, with 8 nucleotides matching TRBD1. Per the germline V gene, CDR1 is SGHVS and CDR2 is FQNEAQ. The CDR3 covers 17 residues. J was trimmed by 0 bases and V by 6 bases; bases with no gene match: 9. DNA of the CDR3: TGTGCCAGCAGTCCTTTTTTGGGACAGGCGAACACCGGGGAGCTGTTTTTT. Translation: CASSPFLGQANTGELFF.

V and J are TRBV5-1 and TRBJ2-5; weak D call: TRBD1 (6 bases). The CDR3 loop spans 15 amino acids. Germline V CDR1 and CDR2: SGHRS, YFSETQ. V was trimmed by 0 bases and J by 3 bases, leaving 12 bases between them. In DNA, the CDR3 is TGCGCCAGCAGCTTGGCGGGACACCCCAAAGAGACCCAGTACTTC. Translating gives CASSLAGHPKETQYF.

The CDR3 region has the DNA TGTGCCAGCAGCTTCGACAGGCTCCGTTCACCCCTCCACTTT. Its translation: CASSFDRLRSPLHF. J is TRBJ1-6 and V is TRBV5-6; maybe TRBD1 (6 bases). The germline CDR1 and CDR2 sequences are SGHDT and YYEEEE. V dropped 2 bases and J dropped 9 bases, with 12 bases sitting between them. The CDR3 spans 14 residues.

A note on this clone: Germline and junction disagree at one end, which may indicate a read error. The chain couples TRBV11-1 to TRBJ2-1; D perhaps matches TRBD1 (5 bases). The CDR3 runs to 12 residues. Germline CDR1 and CDR2: SGHAT and FQDESV (reference sequence). The chain's CDR3 is CASSLAIGEQVF. DNA for the CDR3: TGTGCCAGCAGCTTAGCGATAGGGGAACAGGTCTTC.

The chain links TRBV4-3 to TRBJ1-2, with D possibly being TRBD1 (5 bases). Trimming pared 1 base from V and 2 bases from J, leaving 20 bases between. The CDR3 contains 18 residues. The V gene's germline CDR1 is LGHNA and CDR2 YSLEER. CDR3 sequence: CASSQGLPGMGNNYGYTF. In nucleotides, the CDR3 is TGCGCCAGCAGCCAAGGGCTCCCAGGGATGGGAAACAACTATGGCTACACCTTC.

The chain links TRBV7-9 to TRBJ2-1; TRBD2 agrees at 11 bases. Germline CDR1 and CDR2: SEHNR and FQNEAQ (reference sequence). The CDR3 is 17 amino acids. V was pared by 3 bases and J by 4 bases, with 8 bases of the junction left unmatched. CDR3 region: CASSFVAGGPLYNEQFF. DNA for the CDR3: TGTGCCAGCAGCTTCGTAGCGGGGGGGCCGTTATACAATGAGCAGTTCTTC.

This sequence joins TRBV6-2 or TRBV6-3 and TRBJ1-2; a weak D match, TRBD1 (5 bases). The germline V and J ends were trimmed by 2 bases and 2 bases, with 12 bases remaining between them. CDR3 length: 15 amino acids. Germline CDR1 reads MNHEY; CDR2 reads SVGEGT. The CDR3 DNA follows: TGTGCCAGCAGTTACCCGGGGGGGATGAACTATGGCTACACCTTC. Its protein product is CASSYPGGMNYGYTF.

V is TRBV5-1 and J is TRBJ2-4; TRBD2 matches 13 bases. J gave up 7 bases and V 3 bases, and 7 bases lay outside the gene matches. The CDR3 runs to 16 residues. Germline V gives CDR1 SGHRS, CDR2 YFSETQ. The CDR3 DNA is TGCGCCAGCAGCTCTGGCTGGACTAGCGGGGGTAACATTCAGTACTTC. Protein: CASSSGWTSGGNIQYF.

This clone was counted a few times. This rearrangement joins TRBV7-2 to TRBJ1-2; D call uncertain. Germline values: CDR1 SGHTA, CDR2 FQGNSA. This CDR3 region has 12 residues. Trimming left V 0 bases short and J 5 bases short, with 4 bases between. CDR3 DNA sequence: TGTGCCAGCAGCTTAGCTAGATATGGCTACACCTTC. Translating it yields CASSLARYGYTF.

The gene calls are TRBV7-2 and TRBJ2-7; 8 bases are shared with TRBD1. This CDR3 is 16 amino acids long. From germline, CDR1 is SGHTA and CDR2 FQGNSA. J was trimmed by 1 base and V by 3 bases; bases with no gene match: 8. CDR3 sequence (DNA): TGTGCCAGCAGCTTTGGTCTTCGGACAGGGTCCTACGAGCAGTACTTC. Translating it yields CASSFGLRTGSYEQYF.

The CDR3 sequence is CASISGDTVDYEQYF. CDR3 bases: TGTGCCAGCATCTCCGGGGACACCGTAGATTACGAGCAGTACTTC. J is TRBJ2-7 and V is TRBV9, with a weak D call TRBD1 (6 bases). The V gene lost 6 bases and the J gene lost 4 bases, with 20 bases spanning the gap. CDR1 and CDR2 from the germline V gene are SGDLS and YYNGEE. This CDR3 is 15 amino acids long.

This sequence joins TRBV11-2 and TRBJ2-2; a weak D match, TRBD1 (7 bases). The germline V gene encodes CDR1 SGHAT and CDR2 FQNNGV. CDR3 length equals 14 residues. The ends were cut back, 2 bases at V and 6 bases at J, with 10 bases in the middle. The CDR3 DNA is TGTGCCAGCAGCTTAACAGGGGAGGCCGGGGAGCTGTTTTTT. This codes for CASSLTGEAGELFF.

The CDR3 loop reads CASSPLGTSWQETQYF. CDR3 DNA: TGTGCCAGCAGCCCACTGGGGACTAGTTGGCAAGAGACCCAGTACTTC. The chain carries TRBV28 and TRBJ2-5; the match to TRBD2 covers 8 bases. Germline-derived CDR1 and CDR2 are MDHEN and SYDVKM. V lost 6 bases, J lost 2 bases, and 11 bases stayed unmatched. The CDR3 contains 16 residues. The full variable domain, completed using reference TRBV28 and TRBJ2-5, is DVKVTQSSRYLVKRTGEKVFLECVQDMDHENMFWYRQDPGLGLRLIYFSYDVKMKEKGDIPEGYSVSREKKERFSLILESASTNQTSMYLCASSPLGTSWQETQYFGPGTRLLVL.

In this sample, this clone turned up many times. V is TRBV5-6 and J is TRBJ1-1, with a possible D match to TRBD1 (5 bases). This CDR3 is built from 15 residues. Germline-derived CDR1 and CDR2 are SGHDT and YYEEEE. Deletions cut 4 bases from V and 7 bases from J, with 20 bases between. For the CDR3, the DNA is TGTGCCAGCAGCAAGGGACCGCGGGGCTCGAATGAAGCTTTCTTT. Amino acids: CASSKGPRGSNEAFF.

The gene calls are TRBV15 and TRBJ2-7; D perhaps matches TRBD1 (5 bases). CDR3 length equals 13 residues. Deletions cut 6 bases from V and 3 bases from J, with 12 bases between. Per the germline V gene, CDR1 is LNHNV and CDR2 is YYDKDF (reference sequence). CDR3 in amino acids: CATSGGALYEQYF. DNA of the CDR3: TGTGCCACCAGTGGTGGGGCGCTCTACGAGCAGTACTTC. The full variable domain, rest sourced from reference TRBV15 and TRBJ2-7, is DAMVIQNPRYQVTQFGKPVTLSCSQTLNHNVMYWYQQKSSQAPKLLFHYYDKDFNNEADTPDNFQSRRPNTSFCFLDIRSPGLGDTAMYLCATSGGALYEQYFGPGTRLTVT.

The J gene is TRBJ1-5, the V gene TRBV29-1; 7 positions match TRBD1. The CDR3 is 12 residues long. Germline V gene data show CDR1 as SQVTM and CDR2 as ANQGSEA. V lost 6 bases to trimming and J lost 6 bases; unmatched junction nucleotides: 5. DNA of the CDR3: TGCAGCGTAGAGGGGGCAGGTCAGCCCCAGCATTTT. Translated, it gives CSVEGAGQPQHF.

The V gene is TRBV4-3, the J gene TRBJ2-5; perhaps TRBD2 as D (7 bases). Germline V gives CDR1 LGHNA, CDR2 YSLEER. With 0 bases removed from V and 1 base from J, the gap between germline ends came to 15 bases. The CDR3 loop spans 17 amino acids. The DNA of the CDR3 is TGCGCCAGCAGCCAAGAATGGCGGGGGCCTCCCCAAGAGACCCAGTACTTC. Amino acid sequence: CASSQEWRGPPQETQYF.

The rearrangement joins TRBV5-1 to TRBJ1-4; D is undetermined. There are 14 residues in the CDR3. Between the trimmed V and J ends, which lost 2 bases and 7 bases, there was a span of 12 bases. Germline V lookup: CDR1 SGHRS, CDR2 YFSETQ. The CDR3 loop reads CASSLSAGSEKLFF. The CDR3 DNA sequence: TGCGCCAGCAGCTTATCGGCAGGATCTGAAAAACTGTTTTTT.

J is TRBJ2-7 and V is TRBV2; D ambiguous. Per the germline V gene, CDR1 is SNHLY and CDR2 is FYNNEI. Trimming stripped 5 bases from V and 2 bases from J, with 10 bases between. CDR3 length: 13 amino acids. CDR3 DNA: TGTGCCAGCAGTTATCGGTCCACCTACGAGCAGTACTTC. Its translation is CASSYRSTYEQYF.

The V gene is TRBV19, the J gene TRBJ2-1; 10 bases are a match to TRBD1. The germline V gene encodes CDR1 LNHDA and CDR2 SQIVND (reference sequence). Trimming took 6 bases from V and 7 from J; bases not matched to a gene: 6. The CDR3 length is 14 residues. CDR3 sequence: CASRGTGAPNEQFF. The DNA for the CDR3 is TGTGCCAGTAGGGGGACAGGGGCCCCAAATGAGCAGTTCTTC.

This clone was detected only once. The J gene is TRBJ2-7, the V gene TRBV11-2; TRBD2 aligns across 12 bases. The CDR3 runs to 14 residues. Germline CDR1 is SGHAT and CDR2 is FQNNGV. V was pared by 4 bases and J by 3 bases, with 1 base of the junction left unmatched. CDR3 DNA: TGTGCCAGCAGCTCGACTAGCGGGAGCTACGAGCAGTACTTC. Residues: CASSSTSGSYEQYF.

The gene calls are TRBV6-1 and TRBJ2-2; 9 bases agree with TRBD1. The ends lost 3 bases at V and 6 bases at J; junction bases unmatched: 8. The CDR3 totals 16 residues. Germline lookup yields CDR1 MNHNS and CDR2 SASEGT. This CDR3 reads CASSEGDRVGPGELFF. CDR3 bases: TGTGCCAGCAGTGAGGGGGACAGGGTCGGCCCCGGGGAGCTGTTTTTT.